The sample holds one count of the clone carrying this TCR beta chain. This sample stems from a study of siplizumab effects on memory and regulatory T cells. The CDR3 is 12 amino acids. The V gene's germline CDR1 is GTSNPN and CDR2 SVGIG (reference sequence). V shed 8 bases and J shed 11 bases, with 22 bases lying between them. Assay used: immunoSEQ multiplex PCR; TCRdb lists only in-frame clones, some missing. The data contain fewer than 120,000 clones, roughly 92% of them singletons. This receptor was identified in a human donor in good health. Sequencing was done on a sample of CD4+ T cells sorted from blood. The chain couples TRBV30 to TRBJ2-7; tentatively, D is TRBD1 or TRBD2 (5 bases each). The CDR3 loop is CARQGTSAFKYF. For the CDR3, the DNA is TGTGCCCGACAAGGGACCTCTGCCTTCAAGTACTTC.